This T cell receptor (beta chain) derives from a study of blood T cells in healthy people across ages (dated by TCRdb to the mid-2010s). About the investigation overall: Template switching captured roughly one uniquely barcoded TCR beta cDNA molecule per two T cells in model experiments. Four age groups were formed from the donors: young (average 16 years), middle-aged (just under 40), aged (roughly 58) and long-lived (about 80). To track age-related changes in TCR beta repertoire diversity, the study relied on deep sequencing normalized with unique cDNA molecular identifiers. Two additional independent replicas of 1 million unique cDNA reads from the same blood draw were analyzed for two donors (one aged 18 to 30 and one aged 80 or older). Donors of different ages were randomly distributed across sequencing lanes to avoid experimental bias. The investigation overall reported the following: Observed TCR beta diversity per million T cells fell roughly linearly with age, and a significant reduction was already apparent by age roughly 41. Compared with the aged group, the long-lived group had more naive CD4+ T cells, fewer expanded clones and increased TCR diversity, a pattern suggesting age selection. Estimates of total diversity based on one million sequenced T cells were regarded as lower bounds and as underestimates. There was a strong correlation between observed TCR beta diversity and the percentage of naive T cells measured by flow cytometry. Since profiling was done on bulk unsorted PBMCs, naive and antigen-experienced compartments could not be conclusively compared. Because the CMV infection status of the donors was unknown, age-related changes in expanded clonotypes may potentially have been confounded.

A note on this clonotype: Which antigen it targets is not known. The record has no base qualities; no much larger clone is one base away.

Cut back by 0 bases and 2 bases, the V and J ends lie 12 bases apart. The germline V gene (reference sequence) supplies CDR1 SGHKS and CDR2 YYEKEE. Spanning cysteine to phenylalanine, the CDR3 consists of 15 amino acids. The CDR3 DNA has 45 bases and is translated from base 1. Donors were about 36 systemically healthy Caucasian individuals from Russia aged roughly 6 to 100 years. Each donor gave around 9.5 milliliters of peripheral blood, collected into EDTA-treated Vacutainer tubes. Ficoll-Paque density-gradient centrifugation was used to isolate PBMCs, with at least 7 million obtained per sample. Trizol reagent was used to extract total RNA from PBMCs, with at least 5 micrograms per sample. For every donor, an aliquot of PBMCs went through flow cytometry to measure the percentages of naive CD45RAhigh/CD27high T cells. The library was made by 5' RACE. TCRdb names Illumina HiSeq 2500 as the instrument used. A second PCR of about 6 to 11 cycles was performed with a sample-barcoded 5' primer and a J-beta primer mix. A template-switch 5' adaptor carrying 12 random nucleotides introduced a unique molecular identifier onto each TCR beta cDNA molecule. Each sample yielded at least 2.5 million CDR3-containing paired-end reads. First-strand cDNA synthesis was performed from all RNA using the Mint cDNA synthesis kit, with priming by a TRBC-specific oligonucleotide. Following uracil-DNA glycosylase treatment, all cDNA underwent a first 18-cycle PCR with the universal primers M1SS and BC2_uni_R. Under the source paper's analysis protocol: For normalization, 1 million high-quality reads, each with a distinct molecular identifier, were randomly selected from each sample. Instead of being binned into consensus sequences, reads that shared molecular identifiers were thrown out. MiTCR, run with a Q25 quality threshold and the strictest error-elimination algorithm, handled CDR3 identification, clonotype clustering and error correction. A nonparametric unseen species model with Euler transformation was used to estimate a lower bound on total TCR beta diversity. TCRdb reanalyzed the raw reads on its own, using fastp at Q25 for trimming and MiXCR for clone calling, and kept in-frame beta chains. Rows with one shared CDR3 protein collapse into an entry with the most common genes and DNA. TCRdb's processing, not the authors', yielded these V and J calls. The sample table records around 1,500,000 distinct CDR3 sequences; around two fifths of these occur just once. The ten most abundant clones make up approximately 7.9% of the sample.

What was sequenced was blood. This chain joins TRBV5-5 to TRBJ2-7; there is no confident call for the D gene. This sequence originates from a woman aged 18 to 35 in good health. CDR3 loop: CASSLDGTVTYEQYF. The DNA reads TGTGCCAGCAGCTTGGATGGAACCGTGACCTACGAGCAGTACTTC.